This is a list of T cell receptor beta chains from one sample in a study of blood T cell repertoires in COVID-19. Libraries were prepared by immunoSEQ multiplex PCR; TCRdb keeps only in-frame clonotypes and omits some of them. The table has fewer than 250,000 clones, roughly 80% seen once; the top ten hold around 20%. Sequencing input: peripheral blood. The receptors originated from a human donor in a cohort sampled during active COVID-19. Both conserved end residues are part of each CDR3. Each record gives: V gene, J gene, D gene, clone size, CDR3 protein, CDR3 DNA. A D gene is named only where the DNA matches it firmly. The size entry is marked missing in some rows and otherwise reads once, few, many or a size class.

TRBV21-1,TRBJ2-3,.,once,CASSKEALAGATDTQYF,TGTGCCAGCAGCAAAGAGGCGTTAGCGGGGGCCACAGATACGCAGTATTTT
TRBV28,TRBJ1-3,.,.,CASSLGGAAGNTIYF,TGTGCCAGCAGTTTGGGGGGGGCAGCTGGAAACACCATATATTTT
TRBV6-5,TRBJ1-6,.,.,CASRFPTGNSPLHF,TGTGCCAGCAGATTTCCTACAGGGAATTCACCCCTCCACTTT
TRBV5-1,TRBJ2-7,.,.,CASSLGGRTYEQYF,TGCGCCAGCAGCTTAGGTGGGAGGACCTACGAGCAGTACTTC
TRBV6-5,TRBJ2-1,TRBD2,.,CASRVGLAVNEQFF,TGTGCCAGCAGGGTGGGACTAGCCGTCAATGAGCAGTTCTTC
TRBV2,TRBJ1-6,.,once,CASSESGAYNSPLHF,TGTGCCAGCAGTGAGTCGGGAGCCTATAATTCACCCCTCCACTTT
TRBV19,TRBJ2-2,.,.,CASGIDGAGELFF,TGTGCCAGTGGGATAGACGGGGCCGGGGAGCTGTTTTTT
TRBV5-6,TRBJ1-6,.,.,CASSFNFWASLHF,TGTGCCAGCAGCTTCAATTTCTGGGCGTCCCTCCACTTT
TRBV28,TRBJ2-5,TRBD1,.,CASSFRDRGPQETQYF,TGTGCCAGCAGTTTCCGGGACAGGGGCCCCCAAGAGACCCAGTACTTC
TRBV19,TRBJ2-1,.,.,CASSNYDNEQFF,TGTGCCAGTAGTAACTACGACAATGAGCAGTTCTTC
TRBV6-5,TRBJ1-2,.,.,CASSYMGENYGYTF,TGTGCCAGCAGTTACATGGGAGAGAACTATGGCTACACCTTC
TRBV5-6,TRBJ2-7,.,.,CASSVDPRGEQYF,TGTGCCAGCAGCGTCGACCCAAGGGGGGAGCAGTACTTC
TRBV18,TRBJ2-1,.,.,CASSPRDNPYNEQFF,TGTGCCAGCTCACCTAGGGACAACCCGTACAATGAGCAGTTCTTC
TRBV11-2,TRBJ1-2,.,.,CASSGGYRRRPHNYGYTF,TGTGCCAGCTCCGGAGGTTATAGACGGCGCCCGCACAACTATGGCTACACCTTC
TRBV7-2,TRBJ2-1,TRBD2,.,CASSLGGPGLGGSEQFF,TGTGCCAGCAGCTTAGGGGGTCCGGGACTAGGCGGGTCTGAGCAGTTCTTC
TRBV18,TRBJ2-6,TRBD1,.,CASSKRDRSSGANVLTF,TGTGCCAGCTCAAAAAGGGACAGGAGCTCTGGGGCCAACGTCCTGACTTTC
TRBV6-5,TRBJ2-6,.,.,CASKGRFSGANVLTF,TGTGCCAGCAAAGGGAGGTTCTCTGGGGCCAACGTCCTGACTTTC
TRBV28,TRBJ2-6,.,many,CASGHGESGANVLTF,TGTGCCAGCGGACATGGGGAATCTGGGGCCAACGTCCTGACTTTC
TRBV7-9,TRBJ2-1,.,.,CASNSGYNEQFF,TGTGCCAGCAACTCGGGCTACAATGAGCAGTTCTTC
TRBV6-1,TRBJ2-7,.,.,CASSDPGLPSSYEQYF,TGTGCCAGCAGTGACCCGGGACTGCCGAGCTCCTACGAGCAGTACTTC
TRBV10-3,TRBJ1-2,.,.,CAISLQTANYGYTF,TGTGCCATCAGCCTACAGACAGCTAACTATGGCTACACCTTC
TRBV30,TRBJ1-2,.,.,CAWSVRFDSDYTF,TGTGCCTGGAGTGTACGATTCGACAGTGACTACACCTTC
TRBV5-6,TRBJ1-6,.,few,CASSFPVGGSPLHF,TGTGCCAGCAGCTTCCCTGTCGGGGGTTCACCCCTCCACTTT
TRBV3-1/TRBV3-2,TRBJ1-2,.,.,CASSHIWGEQDGYTF,TGTGCCAGCAGCCACATCTGGGGGGAACAGGATGGCTACACCTTC
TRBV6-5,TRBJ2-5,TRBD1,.,CASSQTGVETQYF,TGTGCCAGCAGTCAGACAGGGGTGGAGACCCAGTACTTC
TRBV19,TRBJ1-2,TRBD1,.,CASRSGGYYGYTF,TGTGCCAGTAGATCAGGGGGCTACTATGGCTACACCTTC
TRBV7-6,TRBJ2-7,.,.,CASSLAGSVEQYF,TGTGCCAGCAGCTTGGCAGGATCGGTCGAGCAGTACTTC
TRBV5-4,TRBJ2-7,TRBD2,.,CASSTRLAGLDEQYF,TGTGCCAGCAGCACCAGACTAGCGGGGTTGGATGAGCAGTACTTC
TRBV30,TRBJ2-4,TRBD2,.,CAWSVLEAGVGKNIQYF,TGTGCCTGGAGTGTACTCGAAGCGGGGGTAGGCAAAAACATTCAGTACTTC
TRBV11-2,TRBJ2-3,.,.,CASSLTVADTQYF,TGTGCCAGCAGCTTAACGGTAGCGGATACGCAGTATTTT
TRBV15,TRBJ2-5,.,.,CATSKAGGTETQYF,TGTGCCACAAGTAAGGCAGGGGGGACAGAGACCCAGTACTTC
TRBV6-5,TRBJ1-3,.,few,CASSSAAGNTIYF,TGTGCCAGCAGCTCCGCGGCAGGGAACACCATATATTTT
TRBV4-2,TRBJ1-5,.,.,CASSQTENQPQHF,TGTGCCAGCAGCCAGACAGAGAATCAGCCCCAGCATTTT
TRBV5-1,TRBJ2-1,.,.,CASSPAGEMVGEQFF,TGCGCCAGCAGCCCCGCCGGGGAGATGGTAGGTGAGCAGTTCTTC
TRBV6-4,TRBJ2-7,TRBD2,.,CASSPGLGPYEQYF,TGTGCCAGCTCACCGGGACTAGGACCCTACGAGCAGTACTTC
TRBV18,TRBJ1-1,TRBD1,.,CASSPRSGQANTEAFF,TGTGCCAGCTCACCACGGTCCGGACAGGCAAACACTGAAGCTTTCTTT
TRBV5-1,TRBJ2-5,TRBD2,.,CASSALGEGFGETQYF,TGCGCCAGCAGCGCGCTCGGGGAGGGCTTCGGGGAGACCCAGTACTTC
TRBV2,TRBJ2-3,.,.,CASSVVGGGTDTQYF,TGTGCCAGCAGTGTTGTGGGAGGGGGTACAGATACGCAGTATTTT
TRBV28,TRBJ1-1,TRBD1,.,CASSQTGVAFF,TGTGCCAGCAGCCAAACAGGGGTAGCTTTCTTT
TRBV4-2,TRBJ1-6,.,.,CASSQVDSSPLHF,TGTGCCAGCAGCCAAGTGGACAGTTCACCCCTCCACTTT
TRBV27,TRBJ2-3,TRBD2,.,CASTHRGGSTDTQYF,TGTGCCAGCACCCATCGGGGGGGTAGCACAGATACGCAGTATTTT
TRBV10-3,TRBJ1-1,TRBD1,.,CAISESDFGTANTEAFF,TGTGCCATCAGTGAGTCCGATTTTGGGACAGCGAACACTGAAGCTTTCTTT
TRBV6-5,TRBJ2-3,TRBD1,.,CAGHWGQGAVDTQYF,TGTGCCGGCCACTGGGGACAGGGGGCTGTGGATACGCAGTATTTT
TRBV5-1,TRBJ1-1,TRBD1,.,CASSPRGGQGSPFF,TGCGCCAGCAGCCCACGGGGGGGACAGGGGAGTCCTTTCTTT
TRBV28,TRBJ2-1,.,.,CASSSGWDEQFF,TGTGCCAGCAGTTCAGGATGGGATGAGCAGTTCTTC
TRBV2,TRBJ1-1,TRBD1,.,CASSPFWTGSKNTEAFF,TGTGCCAGCTCGCCGTTCTGGACAGGGTCTAAGAACACTGAAGCTTTCTTT
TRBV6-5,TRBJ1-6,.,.,CASNGISNSPLHF,TGTGCCAGCAATGGCATATCCAATTCACCCCTCCACTTT
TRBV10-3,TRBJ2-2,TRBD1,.,CAITADRDHGELFF,TGTGCCATCACAGCGGACAGGGATCACGGGGAGCTGTTTTTT
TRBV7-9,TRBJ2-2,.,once,CASSLDGPGELFF,TGTGCCAGCAGCTTAGATGGGCCCGGGGAGCTGTTTTTT
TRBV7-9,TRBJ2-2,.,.,CASTPTEPNTGELFF,TGTGCCAGCACCCCTACAGAACCAAACACCGGGGAGCTGTTTTTT
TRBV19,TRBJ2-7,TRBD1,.,CASSIDTGGTYEQYF,TGTGCCAGTAGTATCGACACAGGGGGCACCTACGAGCAGTACTTC
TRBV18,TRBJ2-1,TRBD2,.,CASSRGTSGSYNEQFF,TGTGCCAGCTCACGCGGAACTAGCGGGAGCTACAATGAGCAGTTCTTC
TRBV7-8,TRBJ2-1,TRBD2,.,CASTWYPAGGNNEQFF,TGTGCCAGCACCTGGTATCCGGCGGGGGGGAACAATGAGCAGTTCTTC
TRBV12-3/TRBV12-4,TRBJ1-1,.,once,CASGGTEAFF,TGTGCCAGCGGGGGGACTGAAGCTTTCTTT